The clone carrying this T cell receptor (beta chain) was seen at least ten times. The target antigen is unknown. These data come from a study of blood T cells in healthy people across ages. For the study at large: Every two T cells gave about one barcoded beta molecule via template switching.

CDR1 and CDR2 from the germline V gene are SGHKS and YYEKEE (reference sequence). Unmatched junction bases numbered 6, after V lost 0 bases and J lost 5 bases. This CDR3 is 16 amino acids long. Study-wide results and caveats: Long-lived donors exceeded aged donors in naive CD4+ cells and diversity.

Each donor gave ten milliliters of peripheral blood. Each sample provided at least 6 micrograms of extracted total RNA. PCR was performed a second time for about 6 to 11 cycles using a sample-barcoded 5' primer and a J-beta primer mix. TCRdb analysed the 5' RACE reads with MiXCR anew, one entry per CDR3 protein. This table holds about 570,000 distinct CDR3 sequences, 27% found once. The material sequenced was blood. The chain recombines TRBV5-5 with TRBJ2-5; 11 bases are a match to TRBD2. This TCR was sampled from a woman between 70 and 85 years old in good health. CDR3 nucleotide sequence: TGTGCCAGCAGCTTGGAGCTAGCGGGGGGCAGGGAGACCCAGTACTTC. Translating gives CASSLELAGGRETQYF.